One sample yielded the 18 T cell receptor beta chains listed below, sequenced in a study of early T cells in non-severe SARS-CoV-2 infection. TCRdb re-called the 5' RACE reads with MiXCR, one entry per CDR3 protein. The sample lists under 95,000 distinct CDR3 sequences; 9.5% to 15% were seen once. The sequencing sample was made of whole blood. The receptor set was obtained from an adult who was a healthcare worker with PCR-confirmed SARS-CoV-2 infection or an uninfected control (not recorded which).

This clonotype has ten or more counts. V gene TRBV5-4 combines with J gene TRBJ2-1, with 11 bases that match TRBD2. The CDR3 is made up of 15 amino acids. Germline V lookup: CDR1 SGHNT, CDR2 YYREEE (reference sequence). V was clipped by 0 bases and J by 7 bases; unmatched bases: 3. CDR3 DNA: TGTGCCAGCAGCTTGGAGGTAGCGGGAGGGAATGAGCAGTTCTTC. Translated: CASSLEVAGGNEQFF. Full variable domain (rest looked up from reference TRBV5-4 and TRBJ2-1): ETGVTQSPTHLIKTRGQQVTLRCSSQSGHNTVSWYQQALGQGPQFIFQYYREEENGRGNFPPRFSGLQFPNYSSELNVNALELDDSALYLCASSLEVAGGNEQFFGPGTRLTVL.

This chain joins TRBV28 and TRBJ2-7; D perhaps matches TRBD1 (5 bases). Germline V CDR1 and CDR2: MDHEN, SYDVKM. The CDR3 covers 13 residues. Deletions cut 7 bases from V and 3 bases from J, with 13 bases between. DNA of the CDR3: TGTGCCAGCAAGGATAGGGGTTTCTACGAGCAGTACTTC. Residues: CASKDRGFYEQYF.

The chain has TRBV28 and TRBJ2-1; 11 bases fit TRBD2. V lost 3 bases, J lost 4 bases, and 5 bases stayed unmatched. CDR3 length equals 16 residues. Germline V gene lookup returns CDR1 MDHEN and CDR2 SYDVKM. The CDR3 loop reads CASSFSLAGGYNEQFF. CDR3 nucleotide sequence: TGTGCCAGCAGTTTCTCTCTAGCGGGAGGTTACAATGAGCAGTTCTTC.

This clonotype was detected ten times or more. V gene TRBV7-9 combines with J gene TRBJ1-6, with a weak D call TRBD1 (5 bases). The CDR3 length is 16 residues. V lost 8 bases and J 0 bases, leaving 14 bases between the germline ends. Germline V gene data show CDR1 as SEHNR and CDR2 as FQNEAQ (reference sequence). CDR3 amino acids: CASVSGGGSYNSPLHF. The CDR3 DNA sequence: TGTGCCAGCGTGTCCGGTGGGGGCTCCTATAATTCACCCCTCCACTTT.

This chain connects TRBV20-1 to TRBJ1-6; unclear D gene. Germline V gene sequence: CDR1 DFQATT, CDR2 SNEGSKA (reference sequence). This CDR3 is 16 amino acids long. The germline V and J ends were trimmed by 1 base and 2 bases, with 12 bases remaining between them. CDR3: CSARVEGQPYNSPLHF. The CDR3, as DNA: TGCAGTGCTAGAGTTGAGGGTCAGCCCTATAATTCACCCCTCCACTTT.

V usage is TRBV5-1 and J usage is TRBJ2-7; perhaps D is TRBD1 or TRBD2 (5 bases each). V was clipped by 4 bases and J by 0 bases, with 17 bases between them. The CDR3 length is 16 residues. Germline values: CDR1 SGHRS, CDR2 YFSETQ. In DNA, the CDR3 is TGCGCCAGCAGCCCCGAGGGGAGCCGCCCCTCCTACGAGCAGTACTTC. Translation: CASSPEGSRPSYEQYF.

The CDR3 sequence is CASSRTESHLRHF. The CDR3 DNA reads TGTGCCAGCAGCCGAACGGAGTCCCATTTGCGGCATTTT. The genes are TRBV7-2 and TRBJ1-5; D gene uncertain. CDR1 and CDR2 (germline): SGHTA, FQGNSA. V was shortened by 5 bases and J by 15 bases, with 20 bases between the two germline ends. This CDR3 has 13 residues.

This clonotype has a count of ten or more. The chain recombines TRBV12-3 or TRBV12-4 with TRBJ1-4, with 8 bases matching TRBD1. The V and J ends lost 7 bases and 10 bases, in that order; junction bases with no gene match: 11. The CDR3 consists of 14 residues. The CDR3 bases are TGTGCCAGCACACCCAGGGGGCAGGGTGGAAAACTGTTTTTT. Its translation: CASTPRGQGGKLFF.

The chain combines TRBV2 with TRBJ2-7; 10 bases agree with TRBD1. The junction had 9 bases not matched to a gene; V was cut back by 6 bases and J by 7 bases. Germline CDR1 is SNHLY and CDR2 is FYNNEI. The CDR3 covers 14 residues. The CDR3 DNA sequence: TGTGCCAGCAGGTCCGGGACAGGGGACAGGGAGCAGTACTTC. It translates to CASRSGTGDREQYF.

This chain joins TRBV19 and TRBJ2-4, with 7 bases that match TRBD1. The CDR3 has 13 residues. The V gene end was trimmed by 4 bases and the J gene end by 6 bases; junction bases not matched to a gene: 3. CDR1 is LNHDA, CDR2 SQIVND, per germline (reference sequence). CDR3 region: CASSRQGGNIQYF. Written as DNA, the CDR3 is TGTGCCAGTAGTAGACAGGGTGGAAACATTCAGTACTTC.

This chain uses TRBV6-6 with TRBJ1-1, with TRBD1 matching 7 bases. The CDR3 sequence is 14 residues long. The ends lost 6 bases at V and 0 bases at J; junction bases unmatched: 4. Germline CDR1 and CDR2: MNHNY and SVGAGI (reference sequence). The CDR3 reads CASRLTGVNTEAFF. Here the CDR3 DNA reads TGTGCCAGCAGACTTACAGGGGTGAACACTGAAGCTTTCTTT.

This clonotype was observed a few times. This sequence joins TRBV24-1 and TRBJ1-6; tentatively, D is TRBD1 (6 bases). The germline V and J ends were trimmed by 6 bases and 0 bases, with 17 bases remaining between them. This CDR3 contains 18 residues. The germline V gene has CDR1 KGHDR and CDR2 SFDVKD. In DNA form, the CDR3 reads TGTGCCACCAGTCTGACCGGGACACCGAGCTCCTATAATTCACCCCTCCACTTT. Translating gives CATSLTGTPSSYNSPLHF.

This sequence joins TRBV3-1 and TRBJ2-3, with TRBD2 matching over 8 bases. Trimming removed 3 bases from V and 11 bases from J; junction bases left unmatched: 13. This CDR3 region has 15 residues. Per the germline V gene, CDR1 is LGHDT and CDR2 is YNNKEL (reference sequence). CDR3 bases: TGTGCCAGCAGCCACGATCGCGGGGGGCGAGTCCAGCAGTATTTT. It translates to CASSHDRGGRVQQYF.

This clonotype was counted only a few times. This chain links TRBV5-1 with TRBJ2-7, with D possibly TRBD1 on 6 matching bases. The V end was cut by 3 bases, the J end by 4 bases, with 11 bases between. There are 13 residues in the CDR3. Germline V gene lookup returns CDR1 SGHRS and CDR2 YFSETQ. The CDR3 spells CASSSGQPYEQYF. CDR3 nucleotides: TGCGCCAGCAGCTCCGGACAGCCGTACGAGCAGTACTTC.

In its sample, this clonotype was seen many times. DNA of the CDR3: TGCAGTGCTAGAGCTCCTAGCGGGCGGTCCTACGAGCAGTACTTC. This translates into CSARAPSGRSYEQYF. The chain carries TRBV20-1 and TRBJ2-7; 8 bases align to TRBD2. Trimming removed 1 base from V and 1 base from J; junction bases left unmatched: 6. Germline CDR1 reads DFQATT; CDR2 reads SNEGSKA (reference sequence). The CDR3 sequence is 15 residues long.

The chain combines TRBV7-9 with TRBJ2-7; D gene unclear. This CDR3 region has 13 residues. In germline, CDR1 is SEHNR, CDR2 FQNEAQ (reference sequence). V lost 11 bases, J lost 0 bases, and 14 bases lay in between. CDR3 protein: CALSREHSYEQYF. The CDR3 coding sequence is TGTGCCCTCAGTAGGGAACACTCCTACGAGCAGTACTTC.

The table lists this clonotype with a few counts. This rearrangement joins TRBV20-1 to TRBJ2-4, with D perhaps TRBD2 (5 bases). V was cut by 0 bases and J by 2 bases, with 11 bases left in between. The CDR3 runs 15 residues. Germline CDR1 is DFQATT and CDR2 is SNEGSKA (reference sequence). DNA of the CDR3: TGCAGTGCTAGAGATAACCGGAGGCCCAAAAACATTCAGTACTTC. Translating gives CSARDNRRPKNIQYF.

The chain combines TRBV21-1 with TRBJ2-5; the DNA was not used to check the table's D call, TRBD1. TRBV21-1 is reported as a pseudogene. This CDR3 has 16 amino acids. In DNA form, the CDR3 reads TGTGCCAGCAGCCCATGCGCCAGGGACAGTCAAGAGACCCAGTACTTC. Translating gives CASSPCARDSQETQYF.